Given below is one TCR beta chain in context. With 1 base clipped from V and 0 bases from J, the junction kept 11 bases outside the gene matches. CDR3 length equals 19 residues. CDR1 and CDR2 (germline): SGHDN, FVKESK. This sample is part of a study of blood T cell repertoires in COVID-19. Using immunoSEQ multiplex PCR, the repertoire was profiled, and TCRdb retains in-frame clones only, with some absent. The table lists 310,000 or so clones, approximately 90% of them singletons. This sequence was found in a woman between 25 and 40 years old with COVID-19, enrolled during active disease. The J gene is TRBJ2-4, the V gene TRBV14, with 8 bases matching TRBD1. The material sequenced was peripheral blood. This CDR3 reads CASSQAPGTGSLAKNIQYF. Written as DNA, the CDR3 is TGTGCCAGCAGCCAAGCTCCCGGGACAGGATCCTTAGCCAAAAACATTCAGTACTTC.